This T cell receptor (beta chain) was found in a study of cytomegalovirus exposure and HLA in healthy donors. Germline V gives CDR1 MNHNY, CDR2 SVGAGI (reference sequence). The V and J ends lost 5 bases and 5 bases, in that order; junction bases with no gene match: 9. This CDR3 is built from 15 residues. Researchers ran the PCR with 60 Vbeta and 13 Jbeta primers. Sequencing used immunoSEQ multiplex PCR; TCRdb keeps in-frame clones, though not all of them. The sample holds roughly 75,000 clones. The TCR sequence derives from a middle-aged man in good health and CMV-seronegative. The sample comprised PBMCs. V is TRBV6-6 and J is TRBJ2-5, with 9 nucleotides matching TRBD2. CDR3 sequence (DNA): TGTGCCAGCAGTACCGGGACTAGCTCGGGGGAGACCCAGTACTTC. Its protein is CASSTGTSSGETQYF.